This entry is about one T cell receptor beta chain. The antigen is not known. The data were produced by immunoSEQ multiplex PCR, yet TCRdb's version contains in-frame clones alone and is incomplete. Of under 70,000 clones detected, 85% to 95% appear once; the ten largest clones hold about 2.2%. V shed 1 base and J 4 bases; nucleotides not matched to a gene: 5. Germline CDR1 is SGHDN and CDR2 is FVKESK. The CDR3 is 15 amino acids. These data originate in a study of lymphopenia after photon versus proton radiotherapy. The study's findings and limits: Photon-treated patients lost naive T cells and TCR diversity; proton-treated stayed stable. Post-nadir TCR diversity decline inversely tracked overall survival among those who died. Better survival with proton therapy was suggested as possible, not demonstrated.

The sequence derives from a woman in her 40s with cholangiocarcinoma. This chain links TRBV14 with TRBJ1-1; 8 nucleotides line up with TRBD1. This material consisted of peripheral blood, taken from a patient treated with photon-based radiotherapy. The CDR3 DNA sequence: TGTGCCAGCAGCCAAGCGACAGGGGAGGGCACTGAAGCTTTCTTT. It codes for CASSQATGEGTEAFF.